This T cell receptor beta chain was observed in a study of T-cell memory formation after mild COVID-19. Study context: Clustering of TCRs was largely donor specific. Whole-study findings and limits: For second-wave clones that peaked at day 37, SARS-CoV-2 specificity went unverified.

CDR3 length: 17 amino acids. CDR1 and CDR2 (germline): SEHNR, FQNEAQ (reference sequence). After removal of 2 bases from V and 2 bases from J, the junction contained 9 bases not matched to a gene. Only a few counts were recorded for this clonotype. Its antigen is as yet unknown. 5'RACE primed at constant segments yielded TCR alpha and TCR beta cDNA libraries bearing sample barcodes and UMIs. A single record per CDR3 protein comes from TCRdb applying MiXCR to the 5' RACE reads. This sample has 300,000 to 400,000 distinct CDR3 sequences, with approximately 16% found just once. The clonotype was recovered from a man younger than 30 who had mild COVID-19 (a few samples of this study predate the infection). Cell type and time point are not known. V is TRBV7-9 and J is TRBJ2-5, with 9 bases aligning to TRBD1. Sequenced sample: PBMCs or a T cell subset sorted from them (not recorded which). The CDR3 DNA reads as TGTGCCAGCAGCTTATTTGGACAGGGGTTAGCGCAAGAGACCCAGTACTTC. Translating it yields CASSLFGQGLAQETQYF.